The T cell receptor (beta chain) under discussion was sequenced for a study of Ad26.COV2.S vaccination and SARS-CoV-2 variants. Study in general: Participant was drawn from the COV1001 Ad26.COV2.S trial arm. By the intramuscular route, Ad26.COV2.S was given once, or twice 56 days apart.

Assay: immunoSEQ multiplex PCR; the TCRdb copy retains only in-frame clones and omits some. Of approximately 480,000 clones in the sample, 87% were seen once. Described treatment: roughly 19 received Ad26.COV2.S at low or high dose, single or two shots; several received placebo; per-sample allocation not given. Day 63 after the first vaccine or placebo injection was the time point for sampling. It was Wuhan-strain SARS-CoV-2 spike that the Ad26 vaccine vector expressed. CDR1 is DFQATT, CDR2 SNEGSKA, per germline (reference sequence). The CDR3 extends over 11 amino acids. The germline V and J ends were trimmed by 6 bases and 5 bases, with 10 bases remaining between them.

The material was peripheral blood, obtained in a trial of Ad26.COV2.S vaccine versus placebo. The TCR comes from a person aged 18-60 years who received the Ad26.COV2.S COVID-19 vaccine or a placebo. This chain uses TRBV20-1 with TRBJ2-5; D not resolved. The CDR3 region is CSAVDLETQYF. The DNA of the CDR3 is TGCAGTGCCGTGGACCTGGAGACCCAGTACTTC.